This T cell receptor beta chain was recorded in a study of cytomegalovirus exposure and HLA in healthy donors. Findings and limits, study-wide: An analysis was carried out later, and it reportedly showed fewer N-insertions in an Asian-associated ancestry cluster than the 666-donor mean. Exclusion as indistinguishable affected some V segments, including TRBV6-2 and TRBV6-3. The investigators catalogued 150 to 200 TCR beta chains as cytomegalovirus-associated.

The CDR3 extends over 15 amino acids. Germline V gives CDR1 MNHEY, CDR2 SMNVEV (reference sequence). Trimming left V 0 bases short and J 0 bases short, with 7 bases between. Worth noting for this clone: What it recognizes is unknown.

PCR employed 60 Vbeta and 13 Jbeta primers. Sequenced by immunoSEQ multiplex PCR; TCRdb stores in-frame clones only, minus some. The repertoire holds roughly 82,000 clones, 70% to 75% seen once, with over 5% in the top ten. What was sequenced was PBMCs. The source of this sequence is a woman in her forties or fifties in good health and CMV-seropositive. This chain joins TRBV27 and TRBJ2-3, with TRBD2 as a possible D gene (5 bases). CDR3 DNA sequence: TGTGCCAGCAGTTTATCAACTAGAAGCACAGATACGCAGTATTTT. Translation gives CASSLSTRSTDTQYF.